This section outlines one T cell receptor beta chain sequence together with its context. What it recognizes is unknown. This specimen belongs to a study of blood T cells in healthy people across ages. General study results and limits: Diversity of TCR beta per million T cells declined in a roughly linear way with age.

Healthy Caucasian individuals from Russia aged 6 to 90 served as donors. Each sample provided at least 5 micrograms of extracted total RNA. The CDR3 is made up of 13 amino acids. Germline V CDR1 and CDR2: KGHSY, FQNENV. V shed 0 bases and J shed 6 bases, with 6 bases lying between them. Primed by a sample-barcoded 5' primer and a J-beta primer mix, a second PCR proceeded for 7 to 11 cycles. Via MiXCR, TCRdb re-called the 5' RACE reads, giving one row per CDR3 protein. The table records around 1.5 million distinct CDR3 sequences, approximately 38% of them present only once. This clonotype was sampled from a woman aged 18-29 years in good health. V and J are TRBV16 and TRBJ2-1, with no clear D. Sequencing was performed on blood. In DNA, the CDR3 is TGTGCCAGCAGCCAATCTAGAGCCAATGAGCAGTTCTTC. It is translated as CASSQSRANEQFF. Together with reference TRBV16 and TRBJ2-1, the CDR3 gives the full variable domain: GEEVAQTPKHLVRGEGQKAKLYCAPIKGHSYVFWYQQVLKNEFKFLISFQNENVFDETGMPKERFSAKCLPNSPCSLEIQATKLEDSAVYFCASSQSRANEQFFGPGTRLTVL.